What follows is one T cell receptor (beta chain) and its context. Its specificity is not known. The sample is drawn from a study of cytomegalovirus exposure and HLA in healthy donors. V was pared by 5 bases and J by 5 bases, with 8 bases of the junction left unmatched. The CDR3 is 14 amino acids. Germline loops: CDR1 SGHVS, CDR2 FNYEAQ. Whole-study results and caveats: The HLA-A and HLA-B alleles of most subjects were reportedly predicted accurately from TCR beta sequences. A link between a missense DCLRE1C variant and TCR beta V- and J-gene trimming emerged from a later analysis.

This PCR relied on a set of 60 Vbeta primers and 13 Jbeta primers. The assay was immunoSEQ multiplex PCR, and TCRdb's table has in-frame clones only and misses some. The sample lists roughly 150,000 clones; nearly 80% were seen once. The source material was PBMCs. This sequence joins TRBV7-6 and TRBJ2-5, with 7 bases matching TRBD1. The clonotype comes from a man aged 30 to 45 in good health and CMV-seronegative. The CDR3 DNA sequence: TGTGCCAGCAGCCTCATGGGACAGAGGGAGACCCAGTACTTC. Its protein product is CASSLMGQRETQYF. The whole variable domain, remainder taken from reference TRBV7-6 and TRBJ2-5, is GAGVSQSPRYKVTKRGQDVALRCDPISGHVSLYWYRQALGQGPEFLTYFNYEAQQDKSGLPNDRFSAERPEGSISTLTIQRTEQRDSAMYRCASSLMGQRETQYFGPGTRLLVL.